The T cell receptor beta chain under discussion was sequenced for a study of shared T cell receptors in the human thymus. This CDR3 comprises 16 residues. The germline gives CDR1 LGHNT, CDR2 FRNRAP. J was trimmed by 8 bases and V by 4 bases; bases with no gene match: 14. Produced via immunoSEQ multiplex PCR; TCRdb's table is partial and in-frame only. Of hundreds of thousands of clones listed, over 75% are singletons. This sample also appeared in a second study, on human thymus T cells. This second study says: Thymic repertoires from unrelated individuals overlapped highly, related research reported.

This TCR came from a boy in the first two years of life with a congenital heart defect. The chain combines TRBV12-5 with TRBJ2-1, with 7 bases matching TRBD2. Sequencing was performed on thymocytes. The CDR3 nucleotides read TGTGCTAGTGGTTCCCGAAAGCGGGGAGCGTTGGATGAGCAGTTCTTC. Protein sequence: CASGSRKRGALDEQFF.